This entry lists 15 T cell receptor beta chains sequenced from one sample in a study of T cell responses to AZD1222 COVID-19 vaccine. This table comes from immunoSEQ multiplex PCR, and its TCRdb copy is limited to in-frame clones, with some not included. Here the sample spans tens of thousands of clones, over 80% being singletons. The specimen was peripheral blood, collected on day 0 of AZD1222 vaccination. The source is an adult in good health.

The V call is TRBV19, the J call TRBJ1-1, with TRBD1 identical over 10 bases. Germline lookup yields CDR1 LNHDA and CDR2 SQIVND (reference sequence). J was trimmed by 11 bases and V by 5 bases; bases with no gene match: 8. This CDR3 comprises 13 residues. The CDR3 loop is CASSPRQGAVAFF. The CDR3 DNA sequence: TGTGCCAGTAGTCCCCGACAGGGGGCCGTGGCTTTCTTT.

CDR3 sequence reads: CASKSPRGANYGYTF. CDR3 nucleotides: TGTGCCAGCAAATCCCCGAGAGGGGCGAACTATGGCTACACCTTC. This chain links TRBV2 with TRBJ1-2; possible D gene TRBD1, 5 bases. Trimming left V 7 bases short and J 2 bases short, with 17 bases between. CDR3 size: 15 residues. Germline CDR1 is SNHLY and CDR2 is FYNNEI.

The chain is built from TRBV28 and TRBJ1-5; the D is unclear. V shed 7 bases and J shed 4 bases, with 17 bases lying between them. Germline CDR1 is MDHEN and CDR2 is SYDVKM. There are 15 residues in the CDR3. CDR3 in DNA: TGTGCCAGCAAAGAAGAAAGGGCCTCTAATCAGCCCCAGCATTTT. Residues: CASKEERASNQPQHF.

V is TRBV29-1 and J is TRBJ2-5; no clear D gene. Germline V gives CDR1 SQVTM, CDR2 ANQGSEA. The CDR3 contains 12 residues. The V and J ends lost 3 bases and 0 bases respectively, with 5 bases between them. The CDR3: CSVDPNQETQYF. The DNA of the CDR3 is TGCAGCGTTGACCCGAACCAAGAGACCCAGTACTTC.

The chain joins TRBV30 to TRBJ2-5; TRBD1 aligns across 9 bases. This CDR3 has 14 residues. The germline V gene encodes CDR1 GTSNPN and CDR2 SVGIG (reference sequence). J was trimmed by 6 bases and V by 2 bases; bases with no gene match: 7. Here the CDR3 DNA reads TGTGCCTGGAGTTCAGACAGGGGGGGAAAGACCCAGTACTTC. This codes for CAWSSDRGGKTQYF.

This sequence joins TRBV19 and TRBJ1-2; D is unclear. CDR1 is LNHDA, CDR2 SQIVND, per germline (reference sequence). The CDR3 sequence is 15 residues long. Trimming stripped 5 bases from V and 6 bases from J, with 19 bases between. In nucleotides, the CDR3 is TGTGCCAGTAGTGCCCGACTGGAGGGAAGCCATGGCTACACCTTC. This translates into CASSARLEGSHGYTF.

The rearrangement joins TRBV2 to TRBJ1-1; D is uncertain. V lost 3 bases and J 1 base, leaving 3 bases between the germline ends. The CDR3 consists of 12 residues. Germline lookup yields CDR1 SNHLY and CDR2 FYNNEI. CDR3 in amino acids: CASSDSNTEAFF. The DNA of the CDR3 is TGTGCCAGCAGTGACTCGAACACTGAAGCTTTCTTT.

This clone was seen a single time. J is TRBJ1-6 and V is TRBV10-2; TRBD1 is a possible D gene (6 bases). The germline gives CDR1 WSHSY, CDR2 SAAADI. The CDR3 sequence is 16 residues long. V lost 11 bases and J lost 0, with 17 bases in between. The CDR3 reads CAPGGARSSYNSPLHF. The CDR3 DNA reads as TGCGCCCCCGGGGGGGCAAGGAGCTCCTATAATTCACCCCTCCACTTT.

This clone appeared a single time. The V call is TRBV24-1, the J call TRBJ1-2; 7 bases line up with TRBD1. CDR1 is KGHDR, CDR2 SFDVKD, per germline. The CDR3 extends over 14 amino acids. The V gene end was trimmed by 4 bases and the J gene end by 4 bases; junction bases not matched to a gene: 5. This chain's CDR3 is CATSDSGTAYGYTF. In nucleotides, the CDR3 is TGTGCCACCAGTGACTCCGGGACAGCCTATGGCTACACCTTC.

The gene calls are TRBV5-1 and TRBJ2-1; D is undetermined. This CDR3 comprises 13 residues. CDR1 SGHRS and CDR2 YFSETQ come from the germline V gene. Trimming took 4 bases from V and 7 from J, leaving 12 bases between them. CDR3 in DNA: TGCGCCAGCAGCATAGATGGGGTGAATGAGCAGTTCTTC. Residues: CASSIDGVNEQFF.

This sequence joins TRBV10-3 and TRBJ1-2, with 8 bases aligning to TRBD1. Germline-derived CDR1 and CDR2 are ENHRY and SYGVKD. CDR3 length: 12 amino acids. The trim removed 6 bases at V and 6 bases at J, leaving 3 bases unmatched. In nucleotides, the CDR3 is TGTGCCATCAGGACAGGGGAACATGGCTACACCTTC. This codes for CAIRTGEHGYTF.

This clone turned up a few times. The chain recombines TRBV2 with TRBJ2-5, with D possibly being TRBD1 or TRBD2 (5 bases each). The germline CDR1 and CDR2 sequences are SNHLY and FYNNEI. The length of the CDR3 is 15 residues. V dropped 10 bases and J dropped 0 bases, with 18 bases sitting between them. The CDR3 DNA sequence: TGTGCCACCACCGGGGCGGGTTGGTACCAAGAGACCCAGTACTTC. It is translated as CATTGAGWYQETQYF. The complete variable domain, with remaining parts taken from reference TRBV2 and TRBJ2-5, reads EPEVTQTPSHQVTQMGQEVILRCVPISNHLYFYWYRQILGQKVEFLVSFYNNEISEKSEIFDDQFSVERPDGSNFTLKIRSTKLEDSAMYFCATTGAGWYQETQYFGPGTRLLVL.

This chain links TRBV7-9 with TRBJ1-3; 7 nucleotides align to TRBD1. The CDR3 totals 17 residues. V lost 2 bases to trimming and J lost 2 bases; unmatched junction nucleotides: 9. CDR1 and CDR2 from the germline V gene are SEHNR and FQNEAQ (reference sequence). CDR3 DNA: TGTGCCAGCAGCTTAAGCATTGTGACAGGGACTGGAAACACCATATATTTT. It specifies CASSLSIVTGTGNTIYF. The whole variable domain, filled in from reference TRBV7-9 and TRBJ1-3, reads DTGVSQNPRHKITKRGQNVTFRCDPISEHNRLYWYRQTLGQGPEFLTYFQNEAQLEKSRLLSDRFSAERPKGSFSTLEIQRTEQGDSAMYLCASSLSIVTGTGNTIYFGEGSWLTVV.

The rearrangement links TRBV27 to TRBJ2-7; 11 nucleotides match TRBD1. V shed 3 bases, J shed 3 bases, and the junction held 1 base outside the gene matches. The germline CDR1 and CDR2 sequences are MNHEY and SMNVEV (reference sequence). The CDR3 is 14 amino acids. The CDR3 nucleotides read TGTGCCAGCAGTTTTGGGACAGGGGGCTACGAGCAGTACTTC. This codes for CASSFGTGGYEQYF.

In its sample, this clone was seen once. This chain's CDR3 is CATLSQGAQIYGYTF. The DNA of the CDR3 is TGTGCCACCCTGTCGCAGGGGGCGCAGATCTATGGCTACACCTTC. The rearrangement links TRBV10-3 to TRBJ1-2, with TRBD1 identical over 8 bases. This CDR3 is built from 15 residues. In germline, CDR1 is ENHRY, CDR2 SYGVKD. The V segment lost 10 bases and the J segment 4 bases; nucleotides outside the gene matches: 14.